This T cell receptor beta chain comes out of a study of cytomegalovirus exposure and HLA in healthy donors. From the approximately 120-subject validation cohort, which was separate from the roughly 700-subject first cohort, the donors were drawn. Germline CDR1 and CDR2: LNHNV and YYDKDF (reference sequence). The CDR3 has 16 residues. The V segment lost 3 bases and the J segment 0 bases; nucleotides outside the gene matches: 4. This table comes from immunoSEQ multiplex PCR, and its TCRdb copy is limited to in-frame clones, with some not included. The table lists 71,000 or so clones, roughly 94% of them singletons.

Sequencing used PBMCs. This receptor was identified in a woman younger than 30 in good health and CMV-seropositive. V and J are TRBV15 and TRBJ2-7; 11 bases are a match to TRBD2. The chain's CDR3 is CATSSPGTSGSYEQYF. DNA for the CDR3: TGTGCCACCAGCAGTCCCGGGACTAGCGGCTCCTACGAGCAGTACTTC.